The sequence of this T cell receptor (beta chain) was determined in a study of cytomegalovirus exposure and HLA in healthy donors. Germline CDR1 SNHLY, CDR2 FYNNEI. The CDR3 consists of 12 residues. V was cut by 2 bases and J by 3 bases, with 4 bases left in between. In the PCR, 60 Vbeta and 13 Jbeta primers were used. The protocol was immunoSEQ multiplex PCR, while the TCRdb copy is restricted to in-frame clones and leaves out a portion. This sample carries tens of thousands of clones, 7.6% of them seen once, and the ten largest clones take roughly 2.1%. Sample: PBMCs. The sequence derives from a man in his forties or fifties in good health and CMV-seronegative. The J gene is TRBJ1-2, the V gene TRBV2; no clear D gene. As DNA, the CDR3 is TGTGCCAGCAGTGAACTCGACTATGGCTACACCTTC. The encoded protein is CASSELDYGYTF.